The 10 T cell receptor beta chains below come from one sample, sequenced in a study of cytomegalovirus exposure and HLA in healthy donors. This PCR relied on a set of 60 Vbeta primers and 13 Jbeta primers. Some clones are missing from TCRdb's copy, which holds only in-frame ones; the method was immunoSEQ multiplex PCR. The sample holds approximately 190,000 clones; around 85% are singletons and the top ten take approximately 6.3%. Material: PBMCs. Receptor source: a man aged 40-55 years in good health and CMV-seropositive.

J is TRBJ2-3 and V is TRBV28; the D gene is possibly TRBD1 (5 bases). The CDR3 sequence is 15 residues long. The germline CDR1 and CDR2 sequences are MDHEN and SYDVKM. V was pared by 6 bases and J by 2 bases, with 15 bases between. CDR3 nucleotides: TGTGCCAGCAGAAATCAGGGTGTATACACAGATACGCAGTATTTT. Translation gives CASRNQGVYTDTQYF.

The sample holds a few counts of this clone. The CDR3 nucleotides read TGTGCCAGCAGGATCACAGGTTTGGGTAGCAATCAGCCCCAGCATTTT. Its translation: CASRITGLGSNQPQHF. J is TRBJ1-5 and V is TRBV27; D is perhaps TRBD1 (5 bases). Between the trimmed V and J ends, which lost 6 bases and 0 bases, there was a span of 15 bases. The CDR3 extends over 16 amino acids. From germline, CDR1 is MNHEY and CDR2 SMNVEV (reference sequence).

The V and J genes are TRBV6-6 and TRBJ2-7, with 11 bases lining up with TRBD1. CDR3 size: 14 residues. The V and J ends lost 0 bases and 6 bases, in that order; junction bases with no gene match: 1. Germline V CDR1 and CDR2: MNHNY, SVGAGI (reference sequence). The CDR3 DNA reads as TGTGCCAGCAGTTACTCGGACAGGGGGCGCGAGCAGTACTTC. Protein: CASSYSDRGREQYF.

CDR3 amino acids: CASSTHRDNSPLHF. The DNA of the CDR3 is TGTGCCAGCAGTACCCACAGGGACAACTCACCCCTCCACTTT. The V and J genes are TRBV6-5 and TRBJ1-6; perhaps TRBD1 as D (6 bases). This CDR3 is 14 amino acids long. From germline, CDR1 is MNHEY and CDR2 SVGAGI. The V end was cut by 5 bases, the J end by 10 bases, with 15 bases between.

The chain recombines TRBV7-2 with TRBJ1-3; D is uncertain. The CDR3 length is 17 residues. Germline loops: CDR1 SGHTA, CDR2 FQGNSA. V shed 4 bases and J shed 6 bases, with 22 bases lying between them. The DNA of the CDR3 is TGTGCCAGCAGCTACCTCTCAACGGGAGGCGGGAAAAACACCATATATTTT. This sequence encodes CASSYLSTGGGKNTIYF.

The rearrangement joins TRBV15 to TRBJ1-6; 7 bases match TRBD1. There are 15 residues in the CDR3. The germline V gene has CDR1 LNHNV and CDR2 YYDKDF (reference sequence). With V trimmed by 5 bases and J by 6 bases, 7 bases remained unmatched. In DNA, the CDR3 is TGTGCCACCAGCGACGACAGGGCCGGTAATTCACCCCTCCACTTT. Translating it yields CATSDDRAGNSPLHF.

Of note for this clone: The same CDR3 can be traced to other DNA sequences in this sample. This rearrangement joins TRBV19 to TRBJ1-2; 7 bases line up with TRBD1. Unmatched junction bases numbered 5, after V lost 6 bases and J lost 4 bases. Germline assignment: CDR1 LNHDA and CDR2 SQIVND (reference sequence). There are 13 residues in the CDR3. CDR3 residues: CASSRDRLYGYTF. Written as DNA, the CDR3 is TGTGCCAGTAGCCGGGACAGACTCTATGGCTACACCTTC. Supplemented by reference TRBV19 and TRBJ1-2, the full variable domain reads DGGITQSPKYLFRKEGQNVTLSCEQNLNHDAMYWYRQDPGQGLRLIYYSQIVNDFQKGDIAEGYSVSREKKESFPLTVTSAQKNPTAFYLCASSRDRLYGYTFGSGTRLTVV.

CDR3 sequence reads: CASSSRDRVLWQPQHF. The CDR3 DNA follows: TGTGCCAGCAGTTCCCGGGACAGGGTCTTGTGGCAGCCCCAGCATTTT. The V and J genes are TRBV28 and TRBJ1-5, with TRBD1 matching 9 bases. V was pared by 4 bases and J by 7 bases, with 11 bases of the junction left unmatched. This CDR3 is 16 amino acids long. Germline values: CDR1 MDHEN, CDR2 SYDVKM.

V and J are TRBV5-6 and TRBJ2-5; 9 nucleotides agree with TRBD1. The CDR3 runs 15 residues. CDR1 is SGHDT, CDR2 YYEEEE, per germline. V dropped 4 bases and J dropped 5; count of bases not matched to a gene: 9. CDR3 amino acids: CASSAGTGIFETQYF. The CDR3 region has the DNA TGTGCCAGCAGCGCCGGGACAGGGATCTTCGAGACCCAGTACTTC.

This clone occurred a few times. V and J are TRBV28 and TRBJ2-7, with D perhaps matching TRBD1 (6 bases). Germline CDR1 and CDR2: MDHEN and SYDVKM. Between the trimmed V and J ends, which lost 8 bases and 2 bases, there was a span of 13 bases. CDR3 length: 13 residues. The DNA of the CDR3 is TGTGCCAGCGAGGCAGGGGTAACCTACGAGCAGTACTTC. It translates to CASEAGVTYEQYF.